This TCR beta chain was found in a study of T cell repertoires in aging, cancer and after chemotherapy. Per the germline V gene, CDR1 is WSHSY and CDR2 is SAAADI. This CDR3 spans 17 amino acids. The V and J ends lost 6 bases and 0 bases, in that order; junction bases with no gene match: 3. TCR beta rearrangements were amplified from peripheral blood genomic DNA. Concerning this clonotype itself: As yet, its antigen is unknown.

General study results and limits: Compared with age-matched healthy donors, untreated hematological or solid cancer patients showed higher blood TCR clonality.

Multiplex touch-down PCR with TRB-A/B primers amplified rearranged V-D-J TRB sequences. TCRdb passed the multiplex PCR reads through MiXCR, listing each CDR3 protein once. Seen here are roughly 2,000 distinct CDR3 sequences, around 66% observed once, and the top ten hold more than 25%. This TCR derives from a human donor with a solid tumor. The V and J genes are TRBV10-2 and TRBJ2-3, with 16 bases fitting TRBD2. The specimen sequenced was blood. In DNA form, the CDR3 reads TGCGCCAGCAGCCTGGGACTAGCGGGGGGGAGCACAGATACGCAGTATTTT. Translated: CASSLGLAGGSTDTQYF.